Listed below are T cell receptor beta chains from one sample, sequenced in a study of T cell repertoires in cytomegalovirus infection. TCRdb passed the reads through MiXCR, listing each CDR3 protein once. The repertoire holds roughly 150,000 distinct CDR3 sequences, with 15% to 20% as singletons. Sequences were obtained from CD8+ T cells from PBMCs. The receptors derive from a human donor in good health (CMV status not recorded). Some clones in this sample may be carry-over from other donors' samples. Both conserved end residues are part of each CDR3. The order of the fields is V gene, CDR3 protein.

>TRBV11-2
CASTPISKTYSGANVLTF
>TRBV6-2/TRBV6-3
CASSYSRISLENTGELFF
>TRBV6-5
CASSSKGYNEQFF
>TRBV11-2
CASNYAYNEQFF
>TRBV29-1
CSYMSGGKLFF
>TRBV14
CASTLGLGYNEQFF
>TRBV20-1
CSARLGYEQYF
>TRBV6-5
CASREGTGSSYEQYF
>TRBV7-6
CASSLTRDYEQYF
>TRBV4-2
CASSQEAWGLAGGSYEQYF
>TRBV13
CASSSSLGQGQFSGNTIYF
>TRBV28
CASQAGTSGEQYF
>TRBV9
CASSVGGTGIGREQFF
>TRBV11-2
CASSLVPGVDGELFF
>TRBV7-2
CASRPHRQGQGEIGELFF